The 23 T cell receptor beta chains below come from one sample, sequenced in a study of T cell repertoires in cytomegalovirus infection (dated by TCRdb to between 2018 and 2021). Reads for this sample came from an Illumina HiSeq 1500. The raw public data were reprocessed by TCRdb itself: fastp quality trimming at Q25, MiXCR clonotype calling, in-frame beta chains only. Every entry covers one CDR3 protein and lists the most common genes and DNA from its rows. This sample comprises about 260,000 distinct CDR3 sequences, roughly an eighth of them detected only once. The ten largest clones add up to 7.5% to 10% of the sample. The sample was PBMCs. The receptors derive from a human donor in good health (CMV status not recorded). Some clones in this sample may be carry-over from other donors' samples.

V is TRBV20-1 and J is TRBJ2-1, with TRBD2 matching 11 bases. CDR1 and CDR2 (germline): DFQATT, SNEGSKA (reference sequence). The CDR3 is 14 amino acids. Trimming at V came to 5 bases and at J to 3 bases, leaving 3 bases not matched to a gene. Here the CDR3 reads CSAATSGNYNEQFF. In DNA, the CDR3 is TGCAGTGCTGCGACTAGCGGGAACTACAATGAGCAGTTCTTC.

The chain recombines TRBV14 with TRBJ2-1; tentative D call: TRBD1 (5 bases). Germline-derived CDR1 and CDR2 are SGHDN and FVKESK. The CDR3 spans 20 residues. Trimming stripped 1 base from V and 5 bases from J, with 27 bases between. This chain's CDR3 is CASSQGLVGPYFGFHNEQFF. The DNA of the CDR3 is TGTGCCAGCAGCCAAGGGCTGGTGGGGCCGTACTTCGGGTTCCACAATGAGCAGTTCTTC.

This clonotype was seen repeatedly, ten times or more. The chain is built from TRBV25-1 and TRBJ2-1, with TRBD2 matching over 12 bases. This CDR3 region has 14 residues. With 7 bases clipped from V and 9 bases from J, the junction kept 7 bases outside the gene matches. Germline V gives CDR1 MGHDK, CDR2 SYGVNS. CDR3 nucleotide sequence: TGTGCCAGCAATCGACTAGCGGGAGAAGGTGAGCAGTTCTTC. It specifies CASNRLAGEGEQFF.

In this sample, this clonotype turned up many times. The chain uses TRBV7-2 and TRBJ2-5; TRBD1 is a possible D gene (5 bases). The ends were cut back, 7 bases at V and 3 bases at J, with 9 bases in the middle. Germline CDR1 SGHTA, CDR2 FQGNSA. CDR3 length equals 12 residues. For the CDR3, the DNA is TGTGCCAGCACCCCGACAGAAGAGACCCAGTACTTC. Translated: CASTPTEETQYF.

This clonotype was observed a handful of times. This chain connects TRBV12-3 or TRBV12-4 to TRBJ1-4; D is ambiguous. V was shortened by 7 bases and J by 4 bases, with 13 bases between the two germline ends. The CDR3 loop spans 14 amino acids. The CDR3 spells CASTSSWDNEKLFF. The CDR3 nucleotides read TGTGCCAGCACCTCAAGCTGGGATAATGAAAAACTGTTTTTT.

The V call is TRBV20-1, the J call TRBJ2-5, with TRBD2 matching over 13 bases. The CDR3 spans 12 residues. V lost 7 bases to trimming and J lost 4 bases; unmatched junction nucleotides: 0. Germline V CDR1 and CDR2: DFQATT, SNEGSKA (reference sequence). The CDR3 nucleotides read TGCAGTGGACTAGCGGGAGGAGAGACCCAGTACTTC. It encodes CSGLAGGETQYF.

This clonotype was counted a few times. This chain connects TRBV19 to TRBJ1-1, with D maybe TRBD1 (5 bases). There are 11 residues in the CDR3. The germline CDR1 and CDR2 sequences are LNHDA and SQIVND (reference sequence). Trimming cost V 4 bases and J 9 bases, with 9 bases left between them. CDR3 sequence: CASSRRGKAFF. As DNA, the CDR3 is TGTGCCAGTAGTAGAAGGGGAAAAGCTTTCTTT.

This clonotype appeared a few times. The chain joins TRBV11-2 to TRBJ2-2, with D tentatively TRBD2 (6 bases). The germline gives CDR1 SGHAT, CDR2 FQNNGV. Trimming took 1 base from V and 8 from J, leaving 8 bases between them. The CDR3 sequence is 13 residues long. The CDR3 protein is CASSLAGDGELFF. Written as DNA, the CDR3 is TGTGCCAGCAGCTTAGCGGGGGATGGGGAGCTGTTTTTT.

This clonotype came up many times. V is TRBV6-5 and J is TRBJ1-4, with a tentative D call TRBD1 (5 bases). This CDR3 comprises 16 residues. Trimming cost V 2 bases and J 8 bases, with 18 bases left between them. Per the germline V gene, CDR1 is MNHEY and CDR2 is SVGAGI. CDR3 residues: CASSYVPQGIAEKLFF. The CDR3, as DNA: TGTGCCAGCAGTTACGTCCCTCAGGGAATTGCCGAAAAACTGTTTTTT.

In this sample, this clonotype turned up many times. The V gene is TRBV7-3, the J gene TRBJ2-3; tentatively, D is TRBD1 (6 bases). V lost 3 bases and J 0 bases, leaving 10 bases between the germline ends. There are 15 residues in the CDR3. The germline V gene has CDR1 SGHTA and CDR2 FQGTGA. The CDR3 DNA follows: TGTGCCAGCAGCTTGACAGGAACTAGCACAGATACGCAGTATTTT. This codes for CASSLTGTSTDTQYF. Variable domain in full (rest from reference TRBV7-3 and TRBJ2-3): GAGVSQTPSNKVTEKGKYVELRCDPISGHTALYWYRQSLGQGPEFLIYFQGTGAADDSGLPNDRFFAVRPEGSVSTLKIQRTERGDSAVYLCASSLTGTSTDTQYFGPGTRLTVL.

This clonotype was found many times. The chain employs TRBV6-5 and TRBJ1-1; 8 bases align to TRBD1. The CDR3 contains 16 residues. V trimming: 5 bases; J trimming: 5 bases; junction bases outside the gene matches: 13. Germline V gene data show CDR1 as MNHEY and CDR2 as SVGAGI. The CDR3 is CASSTPEQGARTEAFF. CDR3 bases: TGTGCCAGCAGTACCCCGGAGCAGGGGGCGCGGACTGAAGCTTTCTTT.

This clonotype was found a few times. CDR3 protein: CASSYLSGNEQFF. CDR3 in DNA: TGTGCCAGCAGTTACTTGAGTGGAAATGAGCAGTTCTTC. This chain uses TRBV6-2 or TRBV6-3 with TRBJ2-1; no definite D call. Germline V gene data show CDR1 as MNHEY and CDR2 as SVGEGT. This CDR3 has 13 amino acids. V lost 1 base and J lost 7, with 8 bases in between.

This sequence joins TRBV14 and TRBJ2-7; D may be TRBD2 (5 bases). V lost 3 bases and J 6 bases, leaving 24 bases between the germline ends. This CDR3 has 17 amino acids. CDR1 is SGHDN and CDR2 is FVKESK in the germline V gene. The CDR3 coding sequence is TGTGCCAGCAGCCAGGAGCGGATCCCGAGACACCGAGGCGAGCAGTACTTC. It is translated as CASSQERIPRHRGEQYF.

This clonotype was observed at least ten times. V and J are TRBV11-2 and TRBJ2-7; 13 nucleotides line up with TRBD2. Trimming took 5 bases from V and 6 from J; bases not matched to a gene: 13. Germline-derived CDR1 and CDR2 are SGHAT and FQNNGV. The CDR3 runs 17 residues. CDR3 sequence: CASSPRLAGGLQGEQYF. CDR3 sequence (DNA): TGTGCCAGCAGCCCCAGACTAGCGGGAGGCCTGCAGGGCGAGCAGTACTTC.

A word on this clonotype: This may be a read error: a much more frequent sequence differs by one nucleotide. This chain joins TRBV20-1 and TRBJ2-3; D gene uncertain. The V and J ends lost 2 bases and 4 bases respectively, with 13 bases between them. The CDR3 extends over 14 amino acids. Germline V gene lookup returns CDR1 DFQATT and CDR2 SNEGSKA (reference sequence). The CDR3, as DNA: TGCAGTGCTAGACTTGCGGTAGGGCCAGATACGCAGTATTTT. Protein: CSARLAVGPDTQYF.

CDR3 amino acids: CSVEGTGSTDTQYF. Written as DNA, the CDR3 is TGCAGCGTTGAGGGGACAGGATCGACAGATACGCAGTATTTT. The genes are TRBV29-1 and TRBJ2-3; TRBD1 matches at 8 bases. J lost 3 bases, V lost 3 bases, and 5 bases had no gene match. The CDR3 loop spans 14 amino acids. Germline CDR1 is SQVTM and CDR2 is ANQGSEA.

This clonotype appeared a few times. Relative to the germline gene, one junction end is altered; a read error may explain this. This chain connects TRBV20-1 to TRBJ2-7, with 12 bases identical to TRBD2. The CDR3 extends over 17 amino acids. Germline V CDR1 and CDR2: DFQATT, SNEGSKA (reference sequence). In DNA form, the CDR3 reads TGCAGTGCTAGAGATAAGGGGACTAGCGGGTTACCATACGGGCAGTACTTC. Translation gives CSARDKGTSGLPYGQYF.

This clonotype was found many times. V usage is TRBV6-5 and J usage is TRBJ2-7; 11 nucleotides line up with TRBD1. The V gene end was trimmed by 2 bases and the J gene end by 4 bases; junction bases not matched to a gene: 1. CDR1 is MNHEY, CDR2 SVGAGI, per germline. This CDR3 contains 14 residues. The CDR3 protein is CASSYRDRGYEQYF. CDR3 bases: TGTGCCAGCAGTTACAGGGACAGGGGGTACGAGCAGTACTTC.

This clonotype was seen repeatedly, ten times or more. The chain recombines TRBV7-2 with TRBJ2-1; a possible D gene is TRBD1 (6 bases). Looked up from germline, CDR1 is SGHTA and CDR2 is FQGNSA. The CDR3 totals 16 residues. V was cut by 5 bases and J by 4 bases, with 18 bases left in between. The CDR3 DNA reads TGTGCCAGCAGCCGCCCCGGACAGATGTTATACAATGAGCAGTTCTTC. As protein: CASSRPGQMLYNEQFF.

This clonotype was seen a handful of times. The chain uses TRBV19 and TRBJ2-6, with TRBD2 matching 13 bases. CDR1 is LNHDA, CDR2 SQIVND, per germline (reference sequence). This CDR3 comprises 17 residues. V lost 7 bases, J lost 2 bases, and 5 bases stayed unmatched. CDR3 coding DNA: TGTGCCAGTAAGGTCGGACTAGCGGGAGCTGGGGCCAACGTCCTGACTTTC. Amino acids: CASKVGLAGAGANVLTF.

The V and J genes are TRBV18 and TRBJ1-2; no reliable D call. The V end lost 0 bases, the J end lost 8 bases, and 10 bases lay between the germline ends. The CDR3 has 13 amino acids. Looked up from germline, CDR1 is KGHSH and CDR2 is LQKENI. The CDR3 DNA reads TGTGCCAGCTCACCACCCTCCTGGGCGGGCTACACCTTC. It translates to CASSPPSWAGYTF.

This clonotype has a count of ten or more. The chain employs TRBV7-2 and TRBJ2-7, with D possibly being TRBD1 or TRBD2 (5 bases each). The germline V gene has CDR1 SGHTA and CDR2 FQGNSA. Trimming stripped 0 bases from V and 5 bases from J, with 14 bases between. This CDR3 comprises 15 residues. The CDR3 DNA follows: TGTGCCAGCAGCTTAGCGCTAATTGGGGGTAACGAGCAGTACTTC. The encoded protein is CASSLALIGGNEQYF.

In its sample, this clonotype was seen many times. The V and J genes are TRBV7-2 and TRBJ2-7, with 7 bases lining up with TRBD2. The CDR3 length is 15 residues. Germline V gene lookup returns CDR1 SGHTA and CDR2 FQGNSA. Germline trimming cut 6 bases from V and 2 bases from J; bases unmatched to any gene: 10. In DNA, the CDR3 is TGTGCCAGCAGACGAAGCGGGAATTCGGCCTACGAGCAGTACTTC. Translated: CASRRSGNSAYEQYF.